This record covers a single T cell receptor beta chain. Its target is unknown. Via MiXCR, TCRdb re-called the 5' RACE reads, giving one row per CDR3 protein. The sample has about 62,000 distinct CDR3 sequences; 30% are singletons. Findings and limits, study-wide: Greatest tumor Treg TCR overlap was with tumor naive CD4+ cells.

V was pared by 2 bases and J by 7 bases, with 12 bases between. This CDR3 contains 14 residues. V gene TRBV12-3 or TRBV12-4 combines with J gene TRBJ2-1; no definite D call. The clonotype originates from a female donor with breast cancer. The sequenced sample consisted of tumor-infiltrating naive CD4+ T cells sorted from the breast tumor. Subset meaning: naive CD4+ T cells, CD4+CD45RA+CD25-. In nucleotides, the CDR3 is TGTGCCAGCAGTTTAAAGAGGTGGGATAATGAGCAGTTCTTC. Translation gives CASSLKRWDNEQFF.